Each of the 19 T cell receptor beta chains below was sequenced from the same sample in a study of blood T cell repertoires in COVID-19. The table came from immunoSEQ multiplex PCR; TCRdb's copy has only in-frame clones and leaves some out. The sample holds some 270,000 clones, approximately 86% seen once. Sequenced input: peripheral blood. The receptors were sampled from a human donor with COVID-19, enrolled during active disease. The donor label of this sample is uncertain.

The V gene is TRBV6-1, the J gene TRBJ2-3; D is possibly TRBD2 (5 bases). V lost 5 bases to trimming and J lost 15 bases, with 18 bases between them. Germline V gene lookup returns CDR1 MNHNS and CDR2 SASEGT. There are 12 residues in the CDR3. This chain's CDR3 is CASSSRRQAHYF. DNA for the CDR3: TGTGCCAGCAGTTCCCGGAGGCAGGCCCATTATTTT.

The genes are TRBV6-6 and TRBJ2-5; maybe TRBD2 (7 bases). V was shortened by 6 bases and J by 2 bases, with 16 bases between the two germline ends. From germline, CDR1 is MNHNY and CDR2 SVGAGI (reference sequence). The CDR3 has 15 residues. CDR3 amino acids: CASSPTRGGQETQYF. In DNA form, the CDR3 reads TGTGCCAGCAGCCCGACGAGGGGGGGGCAAGAGACCCAGTACTTC.

In DNA, the CDR3 is TGTGCCAGCAGCTGGTCAGGGGGTAATGAAAAACTGTTTTTT. Translated, it gives CASSWSGGNEKLFF. The chain is built from TRBV5-5 and TRBJ1-4, with 7 nucleotides matching TRBD1. Germline V gene lookup returns CDR1 SGHKS and CDR2 YYEKEE (reference sequence). This CDR3 region has 14 residues. V shed 3 bases and J 4 bases; nucleotides not matched to a gene: 3.

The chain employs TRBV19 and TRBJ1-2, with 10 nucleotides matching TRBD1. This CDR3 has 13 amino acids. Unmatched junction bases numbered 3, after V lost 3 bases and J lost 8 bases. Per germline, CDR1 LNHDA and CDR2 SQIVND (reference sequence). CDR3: CASSIDRGLGYTF. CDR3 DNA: TGTGCCAGTAGTATCGACAGGGGGCTCGGCTACACCTTC.

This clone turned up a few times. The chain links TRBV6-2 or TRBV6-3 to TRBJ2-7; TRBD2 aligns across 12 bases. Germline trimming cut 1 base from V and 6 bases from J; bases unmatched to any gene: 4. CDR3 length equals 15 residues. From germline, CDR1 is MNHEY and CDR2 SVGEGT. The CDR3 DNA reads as TGTGCCAGCAGTTACTTACTAGCGGGAGGTTCCGAGCAGTACTTC. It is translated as CASSYLLAGGSEQYF.

CDR3 residues: CASSEQAGEPDRTDTQYF. CDR3 coding DNA: TGTGCCAGCAGTGAACAAGCGGGAGAACCCGACCGCACAGATACGCAGTATTTT. The chain uses TRBV6-1 and TRBJ2-3; 8 bases map to TRBD2. Germline V lookup: CDR1 MNHNS, CDR2 SASEGT. The CDR3 runs 18 residues. The ends lost 2 bases at V and 1 base at J; junction bases unmatched: 11.

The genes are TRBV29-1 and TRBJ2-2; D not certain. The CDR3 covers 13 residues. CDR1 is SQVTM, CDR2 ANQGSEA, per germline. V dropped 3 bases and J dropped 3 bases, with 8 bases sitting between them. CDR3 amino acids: CSVDPHYTGELFF. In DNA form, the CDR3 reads TGCAGCGTTGACCCACATTACACCGGGGAGCTGTTTTTT.

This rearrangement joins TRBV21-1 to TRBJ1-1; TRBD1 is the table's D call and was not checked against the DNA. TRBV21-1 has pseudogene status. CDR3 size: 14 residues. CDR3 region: CASSKAATGRGAFF. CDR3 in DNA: TGTGCCAGCAGCAAAGCCGCGACAGGGCGTGGGGCTTTCTTT.

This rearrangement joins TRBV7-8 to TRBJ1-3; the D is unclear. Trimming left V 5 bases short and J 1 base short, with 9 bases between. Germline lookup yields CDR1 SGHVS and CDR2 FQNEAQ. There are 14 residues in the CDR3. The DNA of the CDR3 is TGTGCCAGCAGCAGCGGAGGGTCTGGAAACACCATATATTTT. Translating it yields CASSSGGSGNTIYF.

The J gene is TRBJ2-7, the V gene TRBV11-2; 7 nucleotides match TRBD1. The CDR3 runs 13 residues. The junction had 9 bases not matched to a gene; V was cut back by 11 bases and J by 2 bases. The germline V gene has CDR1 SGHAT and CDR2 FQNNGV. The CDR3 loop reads CAPNRGHTYEQYF. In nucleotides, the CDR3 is TGTGCCCCCAACAGGGGACACACCTACGAGCAGTACTTC.

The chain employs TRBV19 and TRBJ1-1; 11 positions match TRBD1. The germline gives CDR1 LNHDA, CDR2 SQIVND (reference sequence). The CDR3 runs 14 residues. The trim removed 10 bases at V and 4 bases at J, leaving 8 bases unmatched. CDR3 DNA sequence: TGTGCCACCGGCTTGGGACAGGGGGGCACTGAAGCTTTCTTT. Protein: CATGLGQGGTEAFF.

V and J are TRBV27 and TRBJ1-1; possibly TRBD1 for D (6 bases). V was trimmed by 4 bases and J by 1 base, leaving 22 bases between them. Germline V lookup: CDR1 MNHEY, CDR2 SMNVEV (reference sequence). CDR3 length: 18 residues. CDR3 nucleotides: TGTGCCAGCAGTTCCTACGGGTTGGCAGGGGAGGGGAACACTGAAGCTTTCTTT. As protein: CASSSYGLAGEGNTEAFF.

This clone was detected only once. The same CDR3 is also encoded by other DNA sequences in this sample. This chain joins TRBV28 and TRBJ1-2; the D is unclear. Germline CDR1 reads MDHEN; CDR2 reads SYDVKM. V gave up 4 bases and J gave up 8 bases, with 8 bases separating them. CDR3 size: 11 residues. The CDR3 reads CASSSRYGYTF. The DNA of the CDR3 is TGTGCCAGCAGTTCGAGGTACGGCTACACCTTC.

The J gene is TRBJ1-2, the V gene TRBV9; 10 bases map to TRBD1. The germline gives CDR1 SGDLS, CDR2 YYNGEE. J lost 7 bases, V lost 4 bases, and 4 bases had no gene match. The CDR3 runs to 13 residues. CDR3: CASSSDRGLGYTF. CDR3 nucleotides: TGTGCCAGCAGCTCAGACAGGGGGCTTGGCTACACCTTC.

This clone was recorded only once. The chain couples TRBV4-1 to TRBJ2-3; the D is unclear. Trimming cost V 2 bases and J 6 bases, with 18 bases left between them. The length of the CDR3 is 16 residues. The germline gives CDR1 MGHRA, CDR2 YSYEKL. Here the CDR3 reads CASSQPSAATLDTQYF. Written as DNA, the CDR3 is TGCGCCAGCAGCCAACCCTCGGCGGCCACCTTGGATACGCAGTATTTT.

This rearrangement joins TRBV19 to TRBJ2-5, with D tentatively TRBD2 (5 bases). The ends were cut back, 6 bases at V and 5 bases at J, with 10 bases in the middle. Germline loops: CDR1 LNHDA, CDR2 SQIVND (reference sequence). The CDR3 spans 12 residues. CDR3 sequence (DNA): TGTGCCAGTAGCCACCGGGGTGAGACCCAGTACTTC. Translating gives CASSHRGETQYF.

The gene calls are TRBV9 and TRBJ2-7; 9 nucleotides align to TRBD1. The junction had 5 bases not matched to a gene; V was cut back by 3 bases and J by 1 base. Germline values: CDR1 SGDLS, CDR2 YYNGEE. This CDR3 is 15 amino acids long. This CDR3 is CASSEGDRVSYEQYF. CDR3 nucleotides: TGTGCCAGCAGCGAGGGGGACAGGGTTTCCTACGAGCAGTACTTC.

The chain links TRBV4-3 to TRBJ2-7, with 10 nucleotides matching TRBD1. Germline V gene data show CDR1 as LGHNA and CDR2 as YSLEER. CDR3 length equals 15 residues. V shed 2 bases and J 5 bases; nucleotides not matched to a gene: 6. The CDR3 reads CASSQHGQGGHEQYF. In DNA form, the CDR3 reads TGCGCCAGCAGCCAACATGGACAGGGGGGCCACGAGCAGTACTTC.

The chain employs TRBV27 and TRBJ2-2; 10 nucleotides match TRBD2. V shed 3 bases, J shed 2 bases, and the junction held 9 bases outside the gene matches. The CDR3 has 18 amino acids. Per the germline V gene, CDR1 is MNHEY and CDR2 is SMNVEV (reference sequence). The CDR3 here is CASSLGWLAGVNTGELFF. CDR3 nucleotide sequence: TGTGCCAGCAGTTTGGGGTGGCTAGCGGGAGTTAACACCGGGGAGCTGTTTTTT.